This T cell receptor beta chain was observed in a study of identical twins. The donors were all healthy and Caucasian. For this clonotype: The target antigen is unknown.

The CDR3 extends over 15 amino acids. J was trimmed by 7 bases and V by 2 bases; bases with no gene match: 6. The germline V gene encodes CDR1 LNHDA and CDR2 SQIVND (reference sequence). Broader study findings: Insertions were fewer in abundant cord blood beta clonotypes, whereas memory repertoires showed none of this pattern. Twin sharing of out-of-frame TCR alpha was underestimated by models in monozygotic pairs. Because invariant MAIT and iNKT cells could be present, zero-insertion analyses could be partly confounded.

TCRdb redid the calling of the 5' RACE reads with MiXCR, one entry per CDR3 protein. The sample carries more than 350,000 distinct CDR3 sequences, roughly 10% recorded once. This TCR derives from a woman aged 45-65 years in good health. The chain carries TRBV19 and TRBJ1-5, with TRBD1 matching 9 bases. Source material: naive T cells sorted from blood. This chain's CDR3 is CASSILGQGRQPQHF. The DNA of the CDR3 is TGTGCCAGTAGTATACTTGGACAGGGGAGGCAGCCCCAGCATTTT.